These 3 T cell receptor beta chains were sequenced from one sample in a study of PD-1 blockade in classical Hodgkin lymphoma. No patient escaped relapse after autologous stem cell transplantation, and brentuximab vedotin exposure varied. Method: immunoSEQ multiplex PCR; TCRdb's copy keeps in-frame clones and lacks some. The table records about 60,000 clones, about 92% of them present only once. Here the sequenced sample was peripheral blood mononuclear cells (PBMCs), taken at baseline. These TCRs come from a human donor with classical Hodgkin lymphoma.

This chain links TRBV4-2 with TRBJ2-1; 10 bases fit TRBD1. The CDR3 loop spans 16 amino acids. V was clipped by 1 base and J by 5 bases; unmatched bases: 5. CDR1 LGHNA and CDR2 YNFKEQ come from the germline V gene. The CDR3 coding sequence is TGTGCCAGCAGCCAAGGCTGGGACAGGGGCCACAATGAGCAGTTCTTC. As protein: CASSQGWDRGHNEQFF.

This chain connects TRBV5-4 to TRBJ1-3, with D unclear. Germline assignment: CDR1 SGHNT and CDR2 YYREEE (reference sequence). The CDR3 has 16 amino acids. V was clipped by 0 bases and J by 0 bases, with 10 bases between them. The CDR3 nucleotides are TGTGCCAGCAGCTTGGGGCCACCCAACTCTGGAAACACCATATATTTT. It translates to CASSLGPPNSGNTIYF.

The genes are TRBV2 and TRBJ1-6; D is ambiguous. This CDR3 spans 13 amino acids. V lost 8 bases to trimming and J lost 4 bases, with 9 bases between them. Germline CDR1 and CDR2: SNHLY and FYNNEI. The CDR3 region is CASVAVYNSPLHF. DNA of the CDR3: TGTGCCAGCGTCGCAGTGTATAATTCACCCCTCCACTTT.